These 20 T cell receptor beta chains were sequenced from one sample in a study of blood T cell repertoires in COVID-19. The assay was immunoSEQ multiplex PCR, and TCRdb's table has in-frame clones only and misses some. Counted here are roughly 240,000 clones, 86% occurring once; the ten biggest clones make up around 1.5%. The sequenced sample was peripheral blood. Source of these receptors: a woman in her fifties or sixties who had recovered from COVID-19.

The chain joins TRBV6-2 or TRBV6-3 to TRBJ1-1, with 11 bases fitting TRBD1. The CDR3 is 15 amino acids. Trimming cost V 6 bases and J 2 bases; bases outside gene matches: 5. Per the germline V gene, CDR1 is MNHEY and CDR2 is SVGEGT. CDR3 in DNA: TGTGCCAGCAGCGGACAGGGGGCCGACAACACTGAAGCTTTCTTT. Protein sequence: CASSGQGADNTEAFF.

The chain couples TRBV3-1 (or the pseudogene TRBV3-2) to TRBJ2-7; 9 bases are shared with TRBD2. The junction had 0 bases not matched to a gene; V was cut back by 1 base and J by 2 bases. There are 14 residues in the CDR3. The germline V gene has CDR1 LGHDT and CDR2 YNNKEL (reference sequence). DNA for the CDR3: TGTGCCAGCAGCCAAGGGACTAGCGCCTACGAGCAGTACTTC. Its translation is CASSQGTSAYEQYF.

V and J are TRBV3-1 (or the pseudogene TRBV3-2) and TRBJ2-7; D is unclear. V lost 0 bases and J 7 bases, leaving 16 bases between the germline ends. Germline CDR1 reads LGHDT; CDR2 reads YNNKEL (reference sequence). CDR3 length: 15 residues. CDR3 in DNA: TGTGCCAGCAGCCAAGATCGAGGCACCCTGGGTGAGCAGTACTTC. Residues: CASSQDRGTLGEQYF.

The chain uses TRBV3-1 (or the pseudogene TRBV3-2) and TRBJ2-2; D gene unclear. Per the germline V gene, CDR1 is LGHDT and CDR2 is YNNKEL (reference sequence). The V and J ends lost 1 base and 6 bases respectively, with 3 bases between them. This CDR3 comprises 12 residues. The CDR3 nucleotides are TGTGCCAGCAGCCAAGCGGCCGGGGAGCTGTTTTTT. It translates to CASSQAAGELFF.

The J gene is TRBJ2-5, the V gene TRBV18; D is perhaps TRBD1 (7 bases). Trimming shortened V by 3 bases and J by 1 base, and 15 bases separated the two germline ends. The CDR3 has 16 amino acids. Germline CDR1 KGHSH, CDR2 LQKENI. CDR3 residues: CASSPTGGQTQETQYF. CDR3 nucleotides: TGTGCCAGCTCACCTACCGGGGGACAGACCCAAGAGACCCAGTACTTC.

The rearrangement joins TRBV10-3 to TRBJ1-4, with TRBD1 as a possible D gene (5 bases). Deletions cut 10 bases from V and 6 bases from J, with 15 bases between. The germline gives CDR1 ENHRY, CDR2 SYGVKD. The CDR3 extends over 13 amino acids. CDR3: CATTGGEHEKLFF. Written as DNA, the CDR3 is TGTGCCACCACGGGGGGGGAGCATGAAAAACTGTTTTTT.

This clone was seen once. This chain links TRBV6-5 with TRBJ2-3; D might be TRBD2 (6 bases). This CDR3 is built from 15 residues. Trimming removed 5 bases at V and 0 bases at J, with 12 bases between. Germline CDR1 MNHEY, CDR2 SVGAGI. This chain's CDR3 is CASSRAGHSTDTQYF. CDR3 bases: TGTGCCAGCAGTAGAGCGGGCCATAGCACAGATACGCAGTATTTT.

The chain has TRBV10-3 and TRBJ2-7; D ambiguous. The V and J ends lost 4 bases and 1 base respectively, with 8 bases between them. Per the germline V gene, CDR1 is ENHRY and CDR2 is SYGVKD. The CDR3 is 13 amino acids. The CDR3 is CAISAGLSYEQYF. CDR3 bases: TGTGCCATCAGTGCGGGTTTATCCTACGAGCAGTACTTC.

The chain uses TRBV18 and TRBJ2-1; tentatively, D is TRBD2 (6 bases). The CDR3 sequence is 15 residues long. Trimming left V 2 bases short and J 5 bases short, with 13 bases between. Germline V gene lookup returns CDR1 KGHSH and CDR2 LQKENI. The CDR3 DNA follows: TGTGCCAGCTCACCAGGTAGCGGACCTGACAATGAGCAGTTCTTC. Protein product: CASSPGSGPDNEQFF.

The chain couples TRBV2 to TRBJ2-1, with D perhaps matching TRBD1 (6 bases). Germline CDR1 and CDR2: SNHLY and FYNNEI. This CDR3 is built from 13 residues. V was pared by 0 bases and J by 10 bases, with 10 bases between. This CDR3 is CASSEAGGREQFF. The CDR3 bases are TGTGCCAGCAGTGAAGCAGGGGGTCGCGAGCAGTTCTTC.

This chain connects TRBV18 to TRBJ2-1, with 7 bases fitting TRBD2. Germline V gene lookup returns CDR1 KGHSH and CDR2 LQKENI. CDR3 length: 15 residues. The V gene end was trimmed by 1 base and the J gene end by 3 bases; junction bases not matched to a gene: 3. CDR3 nucleotides: TGTGCCAGCTCACCACTTGCGGGGGTCTACAATGAGCAGTTCTTC. Residues: CASSPLAGVYNEQFF.

The chain links TRBV7-9 to TRBJ1-1, with 8 positions matching TRBD1. The J segment lost 4 bases and the V segment lost 2 bases, leaving 6 bases of the junction unmatched. The CDR3 is 15 residues long. Per germline, CDR1 SEHNR and CDR2 FQNEAQ (reference sequence). The CDR3 DNA sequence: TGTGCCAGCAGCTTATCCCAGGGGGCCGGCACTGAAGCTTTCTTT. Translating it yields CASSLSQGAGTEAFF.

The chain recombines TRBV7-2 with TRBJ1-5; 10 bases line up with TRBD1. Trimming removed 5 bases from V and 5 bases from J; junction bases left unmatched: 0. Per the germline V gene, CDR1 is SGHTA and CDR2 is FQGNSA. The CDR3 has 13 residues. CDR3: CASSGQGDQPQHF. The CDR3 DNA is TGTGCCAGCAGCGGACAGGGGGATCAGCCCCAGCATTTT.

The chain uses TRBV9 and TRBJ2-1; 14 bases agree with TRBD2. Germline values: CDR1 SGDLS, CDR2 YYNGEE. The CDR3 totals 19 residues. With 3 bases clipped from V and 3 bases from J, the junction kept 11 bases outside the gene matches. CDR3 DNA sequence: TGTGCCAGCAGCGCCCGACTAGCGGGGGGGTCGTCCGGCTACAATGAGCAGTTCTTC. Amino acid sequence: CASSARLAGGSSGYNEQFF. Full variable domain (outside the CDR3, taken from reference TRBV9 and TRBJ2-1): DSGVTQTPKHLITATGQRVTLRCSPRSGDLSVYWYQQSLDQGLQFLIQYYNGEERAKGNILERFSAQQFPDLHSELNLSSLELGDSALYFCASSARLAGGSSGYNEQFFGPGTRLTVL.

This clone occurred a few times. The chain is built from TRBV5-1 and TRBJ2-5, with 10 bases fitting TRBD2. Trimming at V came to 4 bases and at J to 2 bases, leaving 5 bases not matched to a gene. This CDR3 is 15 amino acids long. Germline V gives CDR1 SGHRS, CDR2 YFSETQ. The CDR3 region has the DNA TGCGCCAGCAGCCCTGCGACTAGCGGGCAAGAGACCCAGTACTTC. Translation gives CASSPATSGQETQYF.

Here the CDR3 DNA reads TGTGCCAGCAGCTTAGTACCCGAGAACAGGGGCGACACCATATATTTT. This translates into CASSLVPENRGDTIYF. The V and J genes are TRBV7-2 and TRBJ1-3, with 7 nucleotides matching TRBD1. CDR1 SGHTA and CDR2 FQGNSA come from the germline V gene. The CDR3 length is 16 residues. V shed 1 base, J shed 8 bases, and the junction held 11 bases outside the gene matches.

The sample holds a few counts of this clone. The chain uses TRBV19 and TRBJ1-2, with 8 bases fitting TRBD1. Germline loops: CDR1 LNHDA, CDR2 SQIVND (reference sequence). CDR3 length: 12 amino acids. The V segment lost 6 bases and the J segment 4 bases; nucleotides outside the gene matches: 1. In DNA form, the CDR3 reads TGTGCCAGTAGGACAGGGGTCTATGGCTACACCTTC. As protein: CASRTGVYGYTF.

The chain uses TRBV18 and TRBJ2-7, with 8 bases lining up with TRBD1. V dropped 3 bases and J dropped 5; count of bases not matched to a gene: 15. The length of the CDR3 is 17 residues. Germline V gene sequence: CDR1 KGHSH, CDR2 LQKENI. The DNA of the CDR3 is TGTGCCAGCTCACCTACACCCCCCACAGGGGGAGAAGACGAGCAGTACTTC. Translation gives CASSPTPPTGGEDEQYF.

The chain combines TRBV2 with TRBJ1-3; no clear D. The CDR3 loop spans 14 amino acids. Germline V gene data show CDR1 as SNHLY and CDR2 as FYNNEI. Trimming removed 6 bases from V and 0 bases from J, with 9 bases in between. CDR3 protein: CASSRSSSGNTIYF. CDR3 DNA sequence: TGTGCCAGCAGCCGGAGTAGCTCTGGAAACACCATATATTTT.

The V and J genes are TRBV19 and TRBJ2-5; the match to TRBD1 covers 7 bases. In germline, CDR1 is LNHDA, CDR2 SQIVND (reference sequence). The CDR3 has 14 amino acids. V dropped 8 bases and J dropped 3; count of bases not matched to a gene: 9. Here the CDR3 reads CASSPSTGKETQYF. As DNA, the CDR3 is TGTGCCAGTTCCCCTTCGACAGGGAAAGAGACCCAGTACTTC.